Detailed here is one T cell receptor beta chain. The sample belongs to a study of CD8+ T cells in alopecia areata. There are 15 residues in the CDR3. Trimming removed 4 bases from V and 5 bases from J; junction bases left unmatched: 6. Germline V gene lookup returns CDR1 SGHRS and CDR2 YFSETQ. As the sequencing template, cDNA was produced by extracting RNA and reverse transcribing it. The protocol was immunoSEQ multiplex PCR, while the TCRdb copy is restricted to in-frame clones and leaves out a portion. The data hold just over 30,000 clones, with approximately 60% observed a single time. Researchers gathered lesional scalp punch biopsies and peripheral blood from patients with alopecia areata.

The V gene is TRBV5-1, the J gene TRBJ1-4, with 9 bases lining up with TRBD1. Material: NKG2D-high CD8+ T cells sorted from blood. This receptor was identified in a human donor with alopecia areata. For the CDR3, the DNA is TGCGCCAGCAGCCTAAGGGGACAGGGAAATGAAAAACTGTTTTTT. This codes for CASSLRGQGNEKLFF.